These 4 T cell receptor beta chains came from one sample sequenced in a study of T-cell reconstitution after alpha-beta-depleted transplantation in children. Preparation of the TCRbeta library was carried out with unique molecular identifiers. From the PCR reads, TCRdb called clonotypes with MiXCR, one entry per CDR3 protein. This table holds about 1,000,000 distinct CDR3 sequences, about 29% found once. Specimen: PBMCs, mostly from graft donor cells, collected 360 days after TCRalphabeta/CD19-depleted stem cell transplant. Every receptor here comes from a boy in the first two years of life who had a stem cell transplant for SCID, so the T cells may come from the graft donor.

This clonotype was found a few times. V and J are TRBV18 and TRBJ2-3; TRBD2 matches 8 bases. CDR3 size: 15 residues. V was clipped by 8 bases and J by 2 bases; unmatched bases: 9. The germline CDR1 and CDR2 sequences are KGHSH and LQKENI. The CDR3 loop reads CASSPGGLTTDTQYF. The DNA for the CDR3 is TGTGCCAGCAGCCCGGGGGGGCTGACCACAGATACGCAGTATTTT.

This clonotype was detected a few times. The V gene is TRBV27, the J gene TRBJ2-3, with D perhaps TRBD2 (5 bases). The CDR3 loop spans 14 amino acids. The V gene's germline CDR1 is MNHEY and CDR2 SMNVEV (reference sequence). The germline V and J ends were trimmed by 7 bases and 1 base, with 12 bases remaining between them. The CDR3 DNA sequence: TGTGCCAGCATGAGTATCGGGGGCACAGATACGCAGTATTTT. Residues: CASMSIGGTDTQYF.

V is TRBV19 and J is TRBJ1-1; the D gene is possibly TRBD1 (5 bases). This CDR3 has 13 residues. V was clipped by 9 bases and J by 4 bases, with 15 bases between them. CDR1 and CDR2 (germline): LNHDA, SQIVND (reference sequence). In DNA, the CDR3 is TGTGCCAGCTCGGGGGAGGCTGGCACTGAAGCTTTCTTT. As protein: CASSGEAGTEAFF.

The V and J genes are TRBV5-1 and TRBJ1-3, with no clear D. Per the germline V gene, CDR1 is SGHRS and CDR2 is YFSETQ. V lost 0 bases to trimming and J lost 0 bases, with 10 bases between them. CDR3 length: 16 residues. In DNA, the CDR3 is TGCGCCAGCAGCTTGGATGGCAGTCTCTCTGGAAACACCATATATTTT. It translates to CASSLDGSLSGNTIYF.